The rows below give T cell receptor beta chains drawn from one sample of a study of cytomegalovirus exposure and HLA in healthy donors. Libraries were prepared by immunoSEQ multiplex PCR; TCRdb keeps only in-frame clonotypes and omits some of them. The sample contains under 250,000 clones, around 80% of which appear only once. The source material was PBMCs. The receptor source for this set is a boy younger than 18 in good health and CMV-seronegative. Both conserved end residues are part of each CDR3. The D gene is left open where the match is weak. Clone size is stated in some rows and not others, as once, few, many or a class when expanded.

abundance,d_gene,j_gene,v_gene,CDR3nt,CDR3aa
NA,NA,TRBJ2-7,TRBV7-9,TGTGCCAGCAGCTTGCTATCGGACTCCTTCCGGAACGAGCAGTACTTC,CASSLLSDSFRNEQYF
NA,TRBD2,TRBJ2-5,TRBV4-1,TGCGCCAGCAGCCAAGTTGAGAAAACGGGGGGGAGGCAAGAGACCCAGTACTTC,CASSQVEKTGGRQETQYF
NA,NA,TRBJ2-7,TRBV13,TGTGCCAGCAGCTTAGCCTCCGAGCAGTACTTC,CASSLASEQYF
NA,NA,TRBJ1-1,TRBV30,TGTGCCTGGTTGGGGAGGGGCTCAACTTTCTTT,CAWLGRGSTFF
NA,TRBD2,TRBJ2-7,TRBV5-6,TGTGCCAGCAGCCCGGGTCCGGGACTAGAACTTACCGAGCAGTACTTC,CASSPGPGLELTEQYF
once,NA,TRBJ1-5,TRBV6-6,TGTGCCAGCAGCCGGAGGGCAGGGAGCAATCAGCCCCAGCATTTT,CASSRRAGSNQPQHF
NA,NA,TRBJ1-3,TRBV9,TGTGCCAGCAGCCCAGGGTCGGGAAACACCATATATTTT,CASSPGSGNTIYF
few,NA,TRBJ1-2,TRBV19,TGTGCCAGTAGTATTTACGGGGGAGTTGCTGGTGACTATGGCTACACCTTC,CASSIYGGVAGDYGYTF
NA,NA,TRBJ1-1,TRBV4-2,TGTGCCAGCAGCCGTGCCGGGACAATCAACACTGAAGCTTTCTTT,CASSRAGTINTEAFF
NA,NA,TRBJ1-2,TRBV30,TGTGCCTGGAGTGTACAAAAATCGGGAGGCTACACCTTC,CAWSVQKSGGYTF
NA,NA,TRBJ1-1,TRBV5-6,TGTGCCAGCAGCTTGGTAGGGCGGGGAGCTTTCTTT,CASSLVGRGAFF
NA,TRBD2,TRBJ2-1,TRBV11-3,TGTGCCAGCAGCTTAGTGGGACTAGGGGGTGAGCAGTTCTTC,CASSLVGLGGEQFF
few,NA,TRBJ2-2,TRBV5-6,TGTGCCAGCAGCTTGGCAGGGAAGGGTTCCGGGGAGCTGTTTTTT,CASSLAGKGSGELFF
NA,NA,TRBJ1-2,TRBV7-9,TGTGCCAGCAGCGGTACTTGGCAGGGCTATGGCTACACCTTC,CASSGTWQGYGYTF
few,TRBD1,TRBJ2-2,TRBV25-1,TGTGCCAGCAGTGGGGAGGACAGGGGCTTAATCGGGGAGCTGTTTTTT,CASSGEDRGLIGELFF
NA,NA,TRBJ1-5,TRBV6-6,TGTGCCAGCAGTTACTCGAGGACAGCAAATCAGCCCCAGCATTTT,CASSYSRTANQPQHF
NA,TRBD1,TRBJ1-3,TRBV5-1,TGCGCCAGCAGCTCGGGACAGGAACTAAACACCATATATTTT,CASSSGQELNTIYF
NA,NA,TRBJ2-1,TRBV30,TGTGCCTGGAGTGCCCTTGGGGCATCTATGGGTGAGCAGTTCTTC,CAWSALGASMGEQFF
NA,NA,TRBJ1-5,TRBV29-1,TGCAGCGTTGTGGAGGGGAAGAGCAATCAGCCCCAGCATTTT,CSVVEGKSNQPQHF
NA,NA,TRBJ2-2,TRBV7-3,TGTGCCAGCAGCTTAACTACTAGCTTTAACACCGGGGAGCTGTTTTTT,CASSLTTSFNTGELFF
few,TRBD1,TRBJ2-7,TRBV5-1,TGCGCCAGCAGCTTAGGGGGCGGCCTGGGTGAGCAGTACTTC,CASSLGGGLGEQYF
NA,TRBD2,TRBJ2-2,TRBV4-1,TGCGCCAGCAGAGGCGGGGGGGTCGGGGAGCTGTTTTTT,CASRGGGVGELFF
NA,NA,TRBJ1-5,TRBV27,TGTGCCAGCAGTATAGGGGCTTACAATCAGCCCCAGCATTTT,CASSIGAYNQPQHF
NA,NA,TRBJ2-6,TRBV7-3,TGTGCCAGCAGTTTACTTGGGGGGTCTGGGGCCAACGTCCTGACTTTC,CASSLLGGSGANVLTF
NA,TRBD1,TRBJ1-1,TRBV5-4,TGTGCCAGCAGCTTTGTTCAGGGGGGAGATACTGAAGCTTTCTTT,CASSFVQGGDTEAFF
NA,NA,TRBJ1-2,TRBV27,TGTGCCAGCGCTCTGGTGGGAGGGGACTATGGCTACACCTTC,CASALVGGDYGYTF
NA,NA,TRBJ2-7,TRBV2,TGTGCCAGCAGTGAACAAAGTTTCGGGGTGGGCGAGCAGTACTTC,CASSEQSFGVGEQYF
NA,TRBD2,TRBJ2-7,TRBV19,TGTGCCAGTAGCCCGGGGACTAGCGGGTACTCCTACGAGCAGTACTTC,CASSPGTSGYSYEQYF
NA,NA,TRBJ1-3,TRBV6-5,TGTGCCAGCAGCCGAGGGGGATTCGACACCATATATTTT,CASSRGGFDTIYF
NA,TRBD1,TRBJ1-1,TRBV6-4,TGTGCCAGCGCCTTATCCTCGAGGACAGGGAGGGGGAACACTGAAGCTTTCTTT,CASALSSRTGRGNTEAFF
few,NA,TRBJ2-1,TRBV11-2,TGTGCCAGCAGCTTAGGGGGGGCGGGAGCCTCCTACAATGAGCAGTTCTTC,CASSLGGAGASYNEQFF
NA,TRBD1,TRBJ1-2,TRBV5-4,TGTGCCAGCAGCCCAGATTGGACAGGTGGTCGTTACTATGGCTACACCTTC,CASSPDWTGGRYYGYTF
NA,TRBD2,TRBJ2-7,TRBV5-1,TGCGCCAGCAGCTTGGGTGCTGGCGGGAGCTCCTACGAGCAGTACTTC,CASSLGAGGSSYEQYF
NA,TRBD2,TRBJ2-2,TRBV9,TGTGCCAGCAGCGTAGGACTTGGGGGGAGGGCCGAGGCCGGGGAGCTGTTTTTT,CASSVGLGGRAEAGELFF
once,TRBD1,TRBJ1-2,TRBV20-1,TGCAGTGCCCTCGGACAGGGGGCCACCTTC,CSALGQGATF
NA,TRBD1,TRBJ2-7,TRBV10-1,TGCGCCAGCAGTAAGGACAGGGGGAACGAGCAGTACTTC,CASSKDRGNEQYF
NA,NA,TRBJ2-5,TRBV6-1,TGTGCCAGCAGTGAGGGGGGAGAGGAAGAGACCCAGTACTTC,CASSEGGEEETQYF
NA,TRBD1,TRBJ2-7,TRBV19,TGTGCCAGTAGTTCGGACAGGGTCTCCTACGAGCAGTACTTC,CASSSDRVSYEQYF
NA,NA,TRBJ2-2,TRBV11-3,TGTGCCAGCACCTGGTCGCGCGGTATTGGCGGGGAGCTGTTTTTT,CASTWSRGIGGELFF
NA,TRBD1,TRBJ2-1,TRBV2,TGTGCCAGCAAGGGGACAGGGGGCTCCTACAATGAGCAGTTCTTC,CASKGTGGSYNEQFF
NA,TRBD2,TRBJ2-3,TRBV13,TGTGCCAGCAGCTTATGGGGACTAGCGGAAGCCGAGTCAGATACGCAGTATTTT,CASSLWGLAEAESDTQYF
NA,NA,TRBJ2-2,TRBV14,TGTGCCAGCAGCCAAGTCGCCCGGACCGGGGAGCTGTTTTTT,CASSQVARTGELFF
few,NA,TRBJ1-6,TRBV6-5,TGTGCCACCAGGCCACCTAACAGGGTTTCACCCCTCCACTTT,CATRPPNRVSPLHF
NA,TRBD1,TRBJ1-2,TRBV7-8,TGTGCCAGCAGCTTAGGGGGGACAGTTGGAGGCTACACCTTC,CASSLGGTVGGYTF
few,NA,TRBJ1-1,TRBV7-6,TGTGCCAGCAGCGCCGCTTACAGGGAAAAGAACACTGAAGCTTTCTTT,CASSAAYREKNTEAFF
NA,NA,TRBJ1-1,TRBV30,TGTGCCTTTTTCCGACACGTGACTGAAGCTTTCTTT,CAFFRHVTEAFF
NA,NA,TRBJ1-1,TRBV14,TGTGCCAGCAGCCAGGGGGGGCGTGAAGCTTTCTTT,CASSQGGREAFF
NA,TRBD1,TRBJ2-5,TRBV2,TGTGCCAGCAGTGAACCTCTGGGCAGGGGGCGAGCCCAAGAGACCCAGTACTTC,CASSEPLGRGRAQETQYF